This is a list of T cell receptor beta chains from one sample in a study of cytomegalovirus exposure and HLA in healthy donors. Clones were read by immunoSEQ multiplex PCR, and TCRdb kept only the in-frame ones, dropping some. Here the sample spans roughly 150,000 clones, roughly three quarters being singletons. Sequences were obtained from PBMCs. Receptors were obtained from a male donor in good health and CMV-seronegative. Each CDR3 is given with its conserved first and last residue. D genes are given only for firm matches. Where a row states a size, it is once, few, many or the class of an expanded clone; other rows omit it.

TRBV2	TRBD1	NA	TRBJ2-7	CASVGDSSYEQYF	TGTGCCAGCGTGGGGGACAGTTCCTACGAGCAGTACTTC
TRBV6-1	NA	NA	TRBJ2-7	CASSDTGGTTYEQYF	TGTGCCAGCAGCGATACAGGGGGGACTACCTACGAGCAGTACTTC
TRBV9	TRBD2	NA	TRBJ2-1	CASSQERLAGGYNEQFF	TGTGCCAGCAGCCAGGAAAGACTAGCGGGAGGCTACAATGAGCAGTTCTTC
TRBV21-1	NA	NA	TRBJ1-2	CASSKRDRTANYGYTF	TGTGCCAGCAGCAAGAGAGACAGGACAGCTAACTATGGCTACACCTTC
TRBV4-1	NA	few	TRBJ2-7	CASSQERGYEQYF	TGCGCCAGCAGCCAAGAAAGAGGCTACGAGCAGTACTTC
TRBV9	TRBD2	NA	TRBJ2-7	CASSVFAGGTYEQYF	TGTGCCAGCAGCGTCTTTGCGGGGGGGACCTACGAGCAGTACTTC
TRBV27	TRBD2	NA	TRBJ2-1	CASTAPLAGPGNEQFF	TGTGCCAGCACCGCCCCTTTAGCGGGACCTGGGAATGAGCAGTTCTTC
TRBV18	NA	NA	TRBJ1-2	CASSPLIGAGADGYTF	TGTGCCAGCTCACCCCTCATCGGAGCAGGGGCGGACGGCTACACCTTC
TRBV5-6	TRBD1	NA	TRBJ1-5	CASSLAGGGYNQPQHF	TGTGCCAGCAGCTTGGCAGGGGGAGGTTACAATCAGCCCCAGCATTTT
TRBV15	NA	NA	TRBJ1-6	CATSSRTDMALHF	TGTGCCACCAGCAGTAGGACAGATATGGCCCTCCACTTT
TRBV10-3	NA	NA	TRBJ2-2	CAISDRGDTGELFF	TGTGCCATCAGTGACAGGGGGGACACCGGGGAGCTGTTTTTT
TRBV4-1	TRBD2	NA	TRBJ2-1	CASSQRLAVGNEQFF	TGCGCCAGCAGCCAACGACTAGCGGTAGGGAATGAGCAGTTCTTC
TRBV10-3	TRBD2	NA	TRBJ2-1	CAISDGGRDEQFF	TGTGCCATCAGTGACGGTGGGAGGGATGAGCAGTTCTTC
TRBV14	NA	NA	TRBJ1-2	CASSQDRGIYGYTF	TGTGCCAGCAGCCAAGATCGAGGGATCTATGGCTACACCTTC
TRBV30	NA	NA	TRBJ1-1	CAWRGSEAFF	TGTGCCTGGAGGGGCTCTGAAGCTTTCTTT
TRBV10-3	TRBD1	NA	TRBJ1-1	CAISAARQGVTEAFF	TGTGCCATCAGTGCCGCGAGACAGGGGGTAACTGAAGCTTTCTTT
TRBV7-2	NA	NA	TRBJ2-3	CASSLGWSQDTQYF	TGTGCCAGCAGCTTAGGGTGGAGTCAGGATACGCAGTATTTT
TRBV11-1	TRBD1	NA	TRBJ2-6	CASSLWDSGYSGANVLTF	TGTGCCAGCAGCCTCTGGGACAGTGGATACTCTGGGGCCAACGTCCTGACTTTC
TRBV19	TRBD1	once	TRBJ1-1	CASIEGAKTEAFF	TGTGCCAGTATCGAGGGGGCGAAAACTGAAGCTTTCTTT
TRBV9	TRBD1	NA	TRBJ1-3	CASSPGQGLPGNTIYF	TGTGCCAGCAGCCCCGGACAGGGCCTCCCTGGAAACACCATATATTTT
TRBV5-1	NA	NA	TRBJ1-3	CASSPQGHGNTIYF	TGCGCCAGCAGCCCACAGGGCCATGGAAACACCATATATTTT
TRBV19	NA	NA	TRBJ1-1	CASSGQPNTEAFF	TGTGCCAGTAGCGGACAACCTAACACTGAAGCTTTCTTT
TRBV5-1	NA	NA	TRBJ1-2	CASSLTFGQQDGYTF	TGCGCCAGCAGCTTAACTTTTGGACAGCAGGATGGCTACACCTTC
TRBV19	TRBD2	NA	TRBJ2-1	CASSLLAGGREQFF	TGTGCCAGTAGCCTACTAGCGGGAGGGCGGGAGCAGTTCTTC
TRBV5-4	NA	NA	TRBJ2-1	CASSLAPTNEQFF	TGTGCCAGCAGCTTGGCTCCCACAAATGAGCAGTTCTTC
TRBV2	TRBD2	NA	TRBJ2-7	CASSEDIGTSGFFSYEQYF	TGTGCCAGCAGTGAAGATATCGGGACTAGCGGGTTCTTCTCCTACGAGCAGTACTTC
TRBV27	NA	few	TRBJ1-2	CASSPKQGSNYGYTF	TGTGCCAGCAGTCCCAAACAGGGTTCTAACTATGGCTACACCTTC
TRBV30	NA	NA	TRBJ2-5	CAWSGQIAQYF	TGTGCCTGGAGTGGCCAAATAGCCCAGTACTTC
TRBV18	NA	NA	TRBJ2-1	CASSHGTNSYNEQFF	TGTGCCAGCTCGCACGGGACAAACTCCTACAATGAGCAGTTCTTC
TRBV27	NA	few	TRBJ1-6	CASTLNKNSPLHF	TGTGCCAGCACCTTAAACAAGAATTCACCCCTCCACTTT
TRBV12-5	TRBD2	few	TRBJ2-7	CASGLVLAGESGHEQYF	TGTGCTAGTGGTTTGGTACTAGCGGGAGAATCAGGCCACGAGCAGTACTTC
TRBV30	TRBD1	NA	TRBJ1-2	CAWDRGAGYGYTF	TGTGCCTGGGACAGGGGGGCCGGGTATGGCTACACCTTC
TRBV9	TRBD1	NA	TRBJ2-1	CASSVAPGGNEQFF	TGTGCCAGCAGCGTAGCCCCAGGGGGCAATGAGCAGTTCTTC
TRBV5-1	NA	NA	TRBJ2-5	CASSSRQQETQYF	TGCGCCAGCAGCTCCAGACAGCAAGAGACCCAGTACTTC
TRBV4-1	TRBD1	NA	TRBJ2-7	CASSLKGTGEADEQYF	TGCGCCAGCAGCCTAAAAGGGACAGGGGAAGCTGACGAGCAGTACTTC
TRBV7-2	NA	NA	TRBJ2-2	CASSLERAGELFF	TGTGCCAGCAGCTTAGAGAGGGCTGGGGAGCTGTTTTTT
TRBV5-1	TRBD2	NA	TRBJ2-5	CASSLGLALGETQYF	TGCGCCAGCAGCTTGGGACTAGCATTAGGGGAGACCCAGTACTTC
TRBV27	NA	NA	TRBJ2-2	CASRDTNTGELFF	TGTGCCAGCAGGGACACGAACACCGGGGAGCTGTTTTTT
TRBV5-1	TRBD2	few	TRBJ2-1	CASKGTRSYEQFF	TGCGCCAGCAAAGGGACTAGGTCATACGAGCAGTTCTTC
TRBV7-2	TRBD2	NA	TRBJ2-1	CASSLRQREGQFF	TGTGCCAGCAGCTTACGTCAACGGGAGGGGCAGTTCTTC
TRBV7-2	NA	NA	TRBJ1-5	CASSFQGTSNQPQHF	TGTGCCAGCAGCTTTCAGGGGACTAGCAATCAGCCCCAGCATTTT
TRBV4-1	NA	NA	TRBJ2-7	CASSQGFSGFTYEQYF	TGCGCCAGCAGCCAGGGCTTCAGCGGGTTTACCTACGAGCAGTACTTC
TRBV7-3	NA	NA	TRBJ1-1	CASSFSSGNTEAFF	TGTGCCAGCAGCTTCTCTAGCGGTAACACTGAAGCTTTCTTT
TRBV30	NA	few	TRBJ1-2	CAWSTLPGRSRSYTF	TGTGCCTGGAGTACGTTACCAGGGCGGTCCAGGAGCTACACCTTC
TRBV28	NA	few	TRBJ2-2	CASREGQGGYTGELFF	TGTGCCAGCAGGGAGGGCCAGGGGGGATACACCGGGGAGCTGTTTTTT
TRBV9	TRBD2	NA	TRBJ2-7	CASSAGGGPEQYF	TGTGCCAGCAGCGCCGGCGGGGGGCCCGAGCAGTACTTC
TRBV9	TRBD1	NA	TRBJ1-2	CASSADGTGSNYGYTF	TGTGCCAGCAGCGCCGACGGGACAGGCTCCAACTATGGCTACACCTTC
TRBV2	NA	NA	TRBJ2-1	CAMTGRDTSYNEQFF	TGTGCCATGACGGGACGGGACACCTCCTACAATGAGCAGTTCTTC
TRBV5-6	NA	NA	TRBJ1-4	CASSPGHGANEKLFF	TGTGCCAGCAGCCCGGGACACGGAGCTAATGAAAAACTGTTTTTT
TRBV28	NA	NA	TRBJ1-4	CASSFPPGAILDTEKLFF	TGTGCCAGCAGTTTCCCCCCTGGGGCGATCTTGGATACGGAAAAACTGTTTTTT
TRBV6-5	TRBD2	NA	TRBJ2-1	CASSYSKAGGPQEQFF	TGTGCCAGCAGTTACTCGAAAGCGGGGGGGCCACAGGAGCAGTTCTTC
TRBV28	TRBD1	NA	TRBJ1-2	CASSSSGTGLYGYTF	TGTGCCAGCAGTTCTTCCGGGACAGGACTCTATGGCTACACCTTC